A single sample gave rise to the 32 T cell receptor beta chains below, sequenced in a study of blood T cell repertoires in COVID-19 (dated by TCRdb to the early 2020s). Libraries were constructed by the immunoSEQ multiplex PCR assay. TCRdb took over this immuneACCESS table, retaining in-frame rearrangements with V and J assigned. Such tables are incomplete; in checked studies, under half of the missing clones stem from an unresolved V gene, and the remainder is unexplained. The sample includes under 250,000 clones, with roughly four fifths observed a single time. The top ten clones comprise about 4.8% of the sample. The sequencing sample was made of peripheral blood. The source of these receptors is a woman in her seventies with acute or convalescent COVID-19.

The V call is TRBV5-5, the J call TRBJ2-5; tentative D call: TRBD2 (6 bases). This CDR3 comprises 13 residues. Germline CDR1 SGHKS, CDR2 YYEKEE (reference sequence). The V end was cut by 6 bases, the J end by 2 bases, with 11 bases between. CDR3: CASIPGDQETQYF. The CDR3 nucleotides read TGTGCCAGCATCCCGGGAGATCAAGAGACCCAGTACTTC.

The J gene is TRBJ1-3, the V gene TRBV6-5; D is ambiguous. Germline V gene lookup returns CDR1 MNHEY and CDR2 SVGAGI. Trimming took off 8 bases at V and 0 bases at J, with 8 bases between the two ends. This CDR3 is built from 13 residues. This CDR3 reads CASSLLSGNTIYF. The CDR3 bases are TGTGCCAGCTCTTTACTCTCTGGAAACACCATATATTTT.

The chain employs TRBV5-4 and TRBJ1-1; D perhaps matches TRBD1 (6 bases). CDR1 SGHNT and CDR2 YYREEE come from the germline V gene (reference sequence). V was shortened by 3 bases and J by 5 bases, with 17 bases between the two germline ends. This CDR3 is 15 amino acids long. DNA for the CDR3: TGTGCCAGCAGCTCGCCAGACAGGTGGAGAACTGAAGCTTTCTTT. Translated, it gives CASSSPDRWRTEAFF.

The chain has TRBV15 and TRBJ2-3; 12 bases are shared with TRBD2. V lost 5 bases, J lost 5 bases, and 8 bases stayed unmatched. The CDR3 has 16 residues. Germline values: CDR1 LNHNV, CDR2 YYDKDF (reference sequence). The CDR3 DNA follows: TGTGCCACCAGCTTGGAGGCTAGCGGGGGGGAAGATACGCAGTATTTT. Translated: CATSLEASGGEDTQYF.

CDR3 loop: CASSDTLNTEAFF. The CDR3, as DNA: TGTGCCAGTAGTGACACCCTGAACACTGAAGCTTTCTTT. The gene calls are TRBV19 and TRBJ1-1; no clear D. CDR3 length: 13 residues. V lost 5 bases and J lost 0, with 7 bases in between. CDR1 is LNHDA and CDR2 is SQIVND in the germline V gene (reference sequence).

The V gene is TRBV10-3, the J gene TRBJ1-2, with D perhaps matching TRBD1 (5 bases). Per germline, CDR1 ENHRY and CDR2 SYGVKD. The CDR3 is made up of 14 amino acids. V was trimmed by 4 bases and J by 3 bases, leaving 12 bases between them. This CDR3 is CAISVQGLDYGYTF. The CDR3 region has the DNA TGTGCCATCAGTGTTCAGGGACTTGACTATGGCTACACCTTC.

The CDR3 DNA follows: TGTGCCAGCAGCCAAGGGACAGGGGTCTTGAGGGGTACGCAGTATTTT. Translated: CASSQGTGVLRGTQYF. The chain employs TRBV5-4 and TRBJ2-3, with 10 bases that match TRBD1. The germline V gene encodes CDR1 SGHNT and CDR2 YYREEE (reference sequence). J lost 8 bases, V lost 4 bases, and 13 bases had no gene match. The CDR3 runs 16 residues.

This clone was detected only once. The gene calls are TRBV18 and TRBJ2-2; TRBD2 matches 8 bases. The germline V gene encodes CDR1 KGHSH and CDR2 LQKENI. The trim removed 4 bases at V and 5 bases at J, leaving 12 bases unmatched. This CDR3 spans 17 amino acids. The CDR3 region has the DNA TGTGCCAGCTCACAACGACTGGGTAGCGGGGCAACCGGGGAGCTGTTTTTT. It specifies CASSQRLGSGATGELFF.

The V gene is TRBV3-1 (or the pseudogene TRBV3-2), the J gene TRBJ2-7, with 9 bases that match TRBD2. The CDR3 totals 15 residues. CDR1 and CDR2 from the germline V gene are LGHDT and YNNKEL (reference sequence). With V trimmed by 1 base and J by 6 bases, 7 bases remained unmatched. CDR3 amino acids: CASSQVPFSGGEQYF. The CDR3 region has the DNA TGTGCCAGCAGCCAAGTCCCTTTTAGCGGGGGCGAGCAGTACTTC.

The chain couples TRBV21-1 to TRBJ1-2; the DNA was not used to check the table's D call, TRBD1. TRBV21-1 is a listed pseudogene. This CDR3 is built from 15 residues. The CDR3 nucleotides are TGTGCCAGCAGCAATCCGGGACAGCCTCTCTATGGCTACACCTTC. This encodes CASSNPGQPLYGYTF.

The rearrangement joins TRBV7-9 to TRBJ2-7, with TRBD1 matching over 7 bases. The CDR3 spans 14 residues. The V and J ends lost 5 bases and 5 bases, in that order; junction bases with no gene match: 9. From germline, CDR1 is SEHNR and CDR2 FQNEAQ (reference sequence). The CDR3 spells CASSAQTGFNEQYF. For the CDR3, the DNA is TGTGCCAGCAGCGCACAGACAGGGTTCAACGAGCAGTACTTC.

DNA for the CDR3: TGTGCCAGCAGTTACTCAAGGAGGGAAAATGGAAACACCATATATTTT. Amino acid sequence: CASSYSRRENGNTIYF. The V and J genes are TRBV6-2 or TRBV6-3 and TRBJ1-3; D uncertain. V was cut by 0 bases and J by 3 bases, with 12 bases left in between. The CDR3 has 16 residues. Germline CDR1 MNHEY, CDR2 SVGEGT.

This chain links TRBV7-2 with TRBJ2-3, with D possibly being TRBD1 (6 bases). Germline V gene lookup returns CDR1 SGHTA and CDR2 FQGNSA. The CDR3 runs to 15 residues. The germline V and J ends were trimmed by 1 base and 0 bases, with 8 bases remaining between them. This CDR3 reads CASSLDRASTDTQYF. The CDR3 DNA reads as TGTGCCAGCAGCTTAGACAGGGCTAGCACAGATACGCAGTATTTT. Full variable domain (remainder filled in from reference TRBV7-2 and TRBJ2-3): GAGVSQSPSNKVTEKGKDVELRCDPISGHTALYWYRQSLGQGLEFLIYFQGNSAPDKSGLPSDRFSAERTGGSVSTLTIQRTQQEDSAVYLCASSLDRASTDTQYFGPGTRLTVL.

The chain recombines TRBV19 with TRBJ2-2; D is possibly TRBD1 (5 bases). CDR1 is LNHDA and CDR2 is SQIVND in the germline V gene (reference sequence). The CDR3 loop spans 15 amino acids. V lost 9 bases and J lost 1, with 15 bases in between. As DNA, the CDR3 is TGTGCCAGCCGGATCGCAGGGATGAACACCGGGGAGCTGTTTTTT. The encoded protein is CASRIAGMNTGELFF. Full variable domain (rest looked up from reference TRBV19 and TRBJ2-2): DGGITQSPKYLFRKEGQNVTLSCEQNLNHDAMYWYRQDPGQGLRLIYYSQIVNDFQKGDIAEGYSVSREKKESFPLTVTSAQKNPTAFYLCASRIAGMNTGELFFGEGSRLTVL.

This clone was recorded a few times. Other DNA sequences in the sample encode the same CDR3. The chain has TRBV5-1 and TRBJ1-1; D may be TRBD1 (6 bases). CDR1 is SGHRS and CDR2 is YFSETQ in the germline V gene. The CDR3 consists of 13 residues. V was cut by 4 bases and J by 1 base, with 8 bases left in between. CDR3 loop: CASSRQENTEAFF. CDR3 DNA: TGCGCCAGCAGCCGACAGGAGAACACTGAAGCTTTCTTT.

This clone was seen just once. This chain links TRBV12-3 or TRBV12-4 with TRBJ2-3; unclear D gene. The ends were cut back, 2 bases at V and 9 bases at J, with 6 bases in the middle. This CDR3 region has 11 residues. CDR3 region: CASSLLPTQYF. Written as DNA, the CDR3 is TGTGCCAGCAGTTTACTACCAACGCAGTATTTT.

This chain connects TRBV7-2 to TRBJ1-3, with 7 bases matching TRBD1. This CDR3 contains 16 residues. Trimming took 1 base from V and 5 from J; bases not matched to a gene: 8. The V gene's germline CDR1 is SGHTA and CDR2 FQGNSA. The CDR3 sequence: CASSLEGASNRNTIYF. The CDR3, as DNA: TGTGCCAGCAGCTTAGAGGGGGCCTCTAACCGAAACACCATATATTTT.

The chain employs TRBV27 and TRBJ1-6; D call uncertain. The CDR3 extends over 15 amino acids. CDR1 MNHEY and CDR2 SMNVEV come from the germline V gene (reference sequence). Trimming removed 3 bases at V and 2 bases at J, with 8 bases between. The CDR3, as DNA: TGTGCCAGCAGTTTCCGACGGGCCTATAATTCACCCCTCCACTTT. It is translated as CASSFRRAYNSPLHF.

Notes on this clone: Other nucleotide sequences from this sample produce the same CDR3. The V call is TRBV6-2 or TRBV6-3, the J call TRBJ2-1, with a possible D match to TRBD2 (6 bases). The germline V gene has CDR1 MNHEY and CDR2 SVGEGT. V lost 5 bases and J lost 3, with 14 bases in between. The CDR3 length is 15 residues. In DNA, the CDR3 is TGTGCCAGCAGTCTCGGACTGGGGGGCTACAATGAGCAGTTCTTC. Protein product: CASSLGLGGYNEQFF.

Only a few counts were recorded for this clone. V usage is TRBV5-4 and J usage is TRBJ1-5; 7 nucleotides align to TRBD1. Germline values: CDR1 SGHNT, CDR2 YYREEE (reference sequence). J lost 4 bases, V lost 3 bases, and 4 bases had no gene match. The CDR3 runs to 14 residues. CDR3 amino acids: CASSSGQANQPQHF. The CDR3 DNA sequence: TGTGCCAGCAGCTCTGGACAGGCGAATCAGCCCCAGCATTTT.

About this clone: The sample has other DNA sequences that encode this CDR3 too. The chain employs TRBV5-1 and TRBJ1-2; TRBD1 agrees at 10 bases. Trimming removed 4 bases from V and 6 bases from J; junction bases left unmatched: 6. Germline loops: CDR1 SGHRS, CDR2 YFSETQ. There are 14 residues in the CDR3. CDR3 protein: CASSIDRGRDGYTF. Here the CDR3 DNA reads TGCGCCAGCAGCATAGACAGGGGGCGGGATGGCTACACCTTC.

The genes are TRBV20-1 and TRBJ2-7; D remains unclear. V was trimmed by 3 bases and J by 5 bases, leaving 23 bases between them. CDR3 length equals 16 residues. Germline CDR1 is DFQATT and CDR2 is SNEGSKA (reference sequence). As DNA, the CDR3 is TGCAGTGCTAGTCCTGCGACCGGCGTAGCACACAACGAGCAGTACTTC. Encoded protein: CSASPATGVAHNEQYF.

About this clone: The same CDR3 is also encoded by other DNA sequences in this sample. The rearrangement links TRBV2 to TRBJ1-2, with TRBD1 matching 7 bases. The V gene's germline CDR1 is SNHLY and CDR2 FYNNEI. The CDR3 has 14 amino acids. The V and J ends lost 3 bases and 4 bases, in that order; junction bases with no gene match: 5. This CDR3 is CASSDRQGSYGYTF. In DNA form, the CDR3 reads TGTGCCAGCAGTGATCGACAGGGTTCCTATGGCTACACCTTC.

The rearrangement joins TRBV7-2 to TRBJ1-1; TRBD1 is a possible D gene (6 bases). Germline V gives CDR1 SGHTA, CDR2 FQGNSA. The CDR3 consists of 14 residues. Trimming left V 5 bases short and J 6 bases short, with 16 bases between. This CDR3 reads CASSPLGARAEAFF. The DNA of the CDR3 is TGTGCCAGCAGCCCGCTGGGGGCTCGGGCTGAAGCTTTCTTT.

A few counts support this clone. The gene calls are TRBV6-5 and TRBJ1-4, with D possibly matching TRBD1 (5 bases). Germline V lookup: CDR1 MNHEY, CDR2 SVGAGI. The CDR3 runs 15 residues. V lost 0 bases and J 5 bases, leaving 10 bases between the germline ends. DNA of the CDR3: TGTGCCAGCAGTTACTCGCCAGGGCGAAATGAAAAACTGTTTTTT. It codes for CASSYSPGRNEKLFF.

The rearrangement joins TRBV6-2 or TRBV6-3 to TRBJ1-1; D is undetermined. The V end was cut by 5 bases, the J end by 5 bases, with 18 bases between. The V gene's germline CDR1 is MNHEY and CDR2 SVGEGT. CDR3 size: 15 residues. As DNA, the CDR3 is TGTGCCAGCAGTGACCTCGGGGTGATTGGGACTGAAGCTTTCTTT. Protein: CASSDLGVIGTEAFF.

The sample holds a few counts of this clone. This chain connects TRBV28 to TRBJ2-3; 7 bases line up with TRBD2. Germline loops: CDR1 MDHEN, CDR2 SYDVKM. This CDR3 is built from 16 residues. V lost 1 base and J lost 1; bases outside the gene matches: 5. In DNA form, the CDR3 reads TGTGCCAGCAGTTTATTTCCGGGGAGGGGCACAGATACGCAGTATTTT. As protein: CASSLFPGRGTDTQYF.

This clone was seen more than once but under ten times. This rearrangement joins TRBV10-2 to TRBJ1-1; D perhaps matches TRBD1 (6 bases). The CDR3 runs 13 residues. V shed 8 bases and J shed 1 base, with 11 bases lying between them. Germline V CDR1 and CDR2: WSHSY, SAAADI. CDR3 amino acids: CASRPQGNTEAFF. The CDR3 DNA reads as TGCGCCAGCCGACCACAGGGGAACACTGAAGCTTTCTTT.

This CDR3 is CSVERGFSTEAFF. CDR3 DNA: TGCAGCGTTGAGAGGGGGTTTAGCACTGAAGCTTTCTTT. The gene calls are TRBV29-1 and TRBJ1-1; D possibly corresponds to TRBD1 (6 bases). Trimming left V 3 bases short and J 4 bases short, with 12 bases between. This CDR3 has 13 amino acids. Germline CDR1 is SQVTM and CDR2 is ANQGSEA.

On this clone itself: A read error may produce the germline difference seen at one junction end. In DNA form, the CDR3 reads TGTGCCAGCAGCATGGGACTCTCCTCCGACGAGCAGTACTTC. It specifies CASSMGLSSDEQYF. The rearrangement uses TRBV5-5 and TRBJ2-7, with a possible D match to TRBD2 (6 bases). Looked up from germline, CDR1 is SGHKS and CDR2 is YYEKEE (reference sequence). CDR3 length equals 14 residues.

The chain employs TRBV6-2 or TRBV6-3 and TRBJ1-4; perhaps TRBD1 as D (6 bases). CDR3 length equals 15 residues. V gave up 5 bases and J gave up 4 bases, with 14 bases separating them. Germline values: CDR1 MNHEY, CDR2 SVGEGT. CDR3 sequence reads: CASSAAGASNEKLFF. CDR3 in DNA: TGTGCCAGCAGTGCAGCAGGGGCCAGTAATGAAAAACTGTTTTTT.

V and J are TRBV7-2 and TRBJ2-1; 7 positions match TRBD1. The CDR3 has 14 residues. J was trimmed by 3 bases and V by 4 bases; bases with no gene match: 3. CDR1 SGHTA and CDR2 FQGNSA come from the germline V gene. CDR3 protein: CASSSRGYYNEQFF. DNA for the CDR3: TGTGCCAGCAGCTCCAGGGGGTACTACAATGAGCAGTTCTTC.